This TCR beta chain is from a study of STAT5B mutations in CD4+ large granular lymphocyte leukemia. The repertoire was sequenced with immunoSEQ multiplex PCR; TCRdb's copy has only in-frame clones and lacks some. The profile shows around 34,000 clones, 70% to 90% of them singletons. The junction had 3 bases not matched to a gene; V was cut back by 3 bases and J by 3 bases. The CDR3 contains 14 residues. Germline V lookup: CDR1 SGHVS, CDR2 FQNEAQ. Sequencing input: CD4+ T cells from blood buffy coats. This clonotype was obtained from a human donor in good health. V and J are TRBV7-8 and TRBJ1-1, with 8 nucleotides matching TRBD1. This CDR3 reads CASSLTGADTEAFF. Here the CDR3 DNA reads TGTGCCAGCAGCTTGACAGGGGCCGACACTGAAGCTTTCTTT.